This TCR beta chain is from a study of blood T cell repertoires in COVID-19. Germline values: CDR1 GTSNPN, CDR2 SVGIG (reference sequence). V lost 4 bases and J 6 bases, leaving 14 bases between the germline ends. This CDR3 is built from 13 residues. Authors' methods: Cell counts per sample came from amplifying reference gene primers. The method was immunoSEQ multiplex PCR; TCRdb's version includes in-frame clones alone and lacks a portion of them. Clonal size and the V and J genes are those of that table, whereas D and trimming came from the DNA. Here the sample spans under 200,000 clones, approximately 81% being singletons.

The TCR sequence derives from a woman between 35 and 50 years old with acute COVID-19. Sequenced sample: PBMCs or T cells enriched from blood (not recorded which). This chain uses TRBV30 with TRBJ2-3; a possible D gene is TRBD2 (6 bases). CDR3 region: CAWNFRESDTQYF. Written as DNA, the CDR3 is TGTGCCTGGAATTTCCGGGAGAGCGATACGCAGTATTTT.